This passage covers 31 T cell receptor beta chains from one sample sequenced in a study of T cell changes during pregnancy in multiple sclerosis. Profiled with immunoSEQ multiplex PCR; TCRdb holds only in-frame clones, not every one. The sample has around 50,000 clones, more than 85% seen once; the top ten hold roughly 1.2%. Sequencing was performed on peripheral blood, taken after pregnancy. The source is a female donor in good health, enrolled as a control in a pregnancy study.

The chain combines TRBV27 with TRBJ1-2; a possible D gene is TRBD1 (5 bases). V was pared by 2 bases and J by 0 bases, with 10 bases between. Germline values: CDR1 MNHEY, CDR2 SMNVEV (reference sequence). The CDR3 spans 15 residues. The CDR3 reads CASSLIGRANYGYTF. CDR3 nucleotide sequence: TGTGCCAGCAGTTTAATCGGCAGGGCTAACTATGGCTACACCTTC.

This rearrangement joins TRBV28 to TRBJ1-2, with TRBD1 identical over 10 bases. This CDR3 contains 18 residues. Germline-derived CDR1 and CDR2 are MDHEN and SYDVKM. The junction had 20 bases not matched to a gene; V was cut back by 6 bases and J by 7 bases. The CDR3 DNA sequence: TGTGCCAGCAGACGTGCAGCGGGACAGGGGTTATGGAGTTTTGGCTACACCTTC. As protein: CASRRAAGQGLWSFGYTF.

The J gene is TRBJ1-5, the V gene TRBV9; 7 bases align to TRBD1. The CDR3 is 13 amino acids. With V trimmed by 4 bases and J by 6 bases, 4 bases remained unmatched. Germline CDR1 SGDLS, CDR2 YYNGEE. CDR3 nucleotides: TGTGCCAGCAGCCAGGGGGTTGGTCAGCCCCAGCATTTT. Amino acid sequence: CASSQGVGQPQHF.

The chain uses TRBV5-5 and TRBJ1-1; D may be TRBD1 (6 bases). The germline V and J ends were trimmed by 6 bases and 5 bases, with 29 bases remaining between them. CDR1 is SGHKS and CDR2 is YYEKEE in the germline V gene (reference sequence). The CDR3 length is 18 residues. The CDR3 DNA follows: TGTGCCAGCACCCCCCCCCAATGGGTAGGGGGAGTGGGGACTGAAGCTTTCTTT. Its translation: CASTPPQWVGGVGTEAFF.

The chain has TRBV7-9 and TRBJ2-7, with 9 bases that match TRBD1. Unmatched junction bases numbered 6, after V lost 5 bases and J lost 1 base. CDR3 size: 15 residues. Germline CDR1 SEHNR, CDR2 FQNEAQ (reference sequence). The CDR3 is CASSEQGAQSYEQYF. CDR3 DNA sequence: TGTGCCAGCAGCGAACAGGGGGCCCAATCCTACGAGCAGTACTTC.

The rearrangement uses TRBV5-1 and TRBJ2-5; the D gene is possibly TRBD1 (6 bases). Germline CDR1 is SGHRS and CDR2 is YFSETQ. Trimming left V 1 base short and J 1 base short, with 8 bases between. The CDR3 has 14 residues. CDR3 DNA sequence: TGCGCCAGCAGCTTGAGACAGGCCCAAGAGACCCAGTACTTC. This codes for CASSLRQAQETQYF.

V gene TRBV11-2 combines with J gene TRBJ2-2, with 7 bases aligning to TRBD1. CDR1 and CDR2 from the germline V gene are SGHAT and FQNNGV. The CDR3 runs 16 residues. The V gene end was trimmed by 3 bases and the J gene end by 1 base; junction bases not matched to a gene: 5. CDR3 amino acids: CASSFDDRVNTGELFF. CDR3 in DNA: TGTGCCAGCAGCTTCGATGACAGGGTGAACACCGGGGAGCTGTTTTTT.

V usage is TRBV12-2 and J usage is TRBJ2-1; the table's D call, TRBD1, has no DNA check behind it. TRBV12-2 has pseudogene status. This CDR3 is 15 amino acids long. The CDR3 nucleotides read TGTGCAAGTCGCTTTCTTGGGCCACACTACAATGAGCAGTTCTTC. Translated, it gives CASRFLGPHYNEQFF.

This clone has only a few counts. J is TRBJ1-5 and V is TRBV12-5; 7 nucleotides agree with TRBD1. The ends lost 4 bases at V and 0 bases at J; junction bases unmatched: 15. The CDR3 is 19 residues long. Germline V gives CDR1 LGHNT, CDR2 FRNRAP. The CDR3 DNA is TGTGCTAGTGGTTCGGGGACAGCGGTTTGGCCTAATAGCAATCAGCCCCAGCATTTT. Its protein is CASGSGTAVWPNSNQPQHF.

This sequence joins TRBV5-1 and TRBJ2-3, with D maybe TRBD1 (6 bases). Trimming pared 0 bases from V and 5 bases from J, leaving 10 bases between. CDR3 length: 14 residues. Germline V gene data show CDR1 as SGHRS and CDR2 as YFSETQ. The CDR3 here is CASSLAGDGDTQYF. The CDR3 DNA is TGCGCCAGCAGCTTGGCAGGGGATGGAGATACGCAGTATTTT.

The rearrangement joins TRBV18 to TRBJ1-1, with no clear D. Germline V gene lookup returns CDR1 KGHSH and CDR2 LQKENI. The CDR3 spans 14 residues. V was cut by 6 bases and J by 1 base, with 12 bases left in between. DNA of the CDR3: TGTGCCAGCTCCCTCACCACGGGGAACACTGAAGCTTTCTTT. It translates to CASSLTTGNTEAFF.

A single count supports this clone. The V gene is TRBV18, the J gene TRBJ1-2; D is perhaps TRBD1 (5 bases). Germline CDR1 is KGHSH and CDR2 is LQKENI. V dropped 3 bases and J dropped 2 bases, with 7 bases sitting between them. The CDR3 totals 13 residues. CDR3 sequence reads: CASSPGPNYGYTF. The CDR3 bases are TGTGCCAGCTCACCGGGGCCGAACTATGGCTACACCTTC. Using reference TRBV18 and TRBJ1-2 for the parts outside the CDR3, the full variable domain is NAGVMQNPRHLVRRRGQEARLRCSPMKGHSHVYWYRQLPEEGLKFMVYLQKENIIDESGMPKERFSAEFPKEGPSILRIQQVVRGDSAAYFCASSPGPNYGYTFGSGTRLTVV.

This clone was picked up a small number of times. This chain connects TRBV7-9 to TRBJ1-1, with D tentatively TRBD1 (6 bases). Trimming cost V 1 base and J 10 bases, with 16 bases left between them. The CDR3 is made up of 14 amino acids. Germline values: CDR1 SEHNR, CDR2 FQNEAQ (reference sequence). In nucleotides, the CDR3 is TGTGCCAGCAGCTTAGGGGCAGGGGTTGTTGGAGCTTTCTTT. It translates to CASSLGAGVVGAFF.

The chain carries TRBV6-1 and TRBJ1-5, with D hard to call. The CDR3 length is 14 residues. Germline V gene sequence: CDR1 MNHNS, CDR2 SASEGT. V lost 3 bases and J 10 bases, leaving 16 bases between the germline ends. The CDR3 sequence: CASSESGGLKPQHF. The CDR3 coding sequence is TGTGCCAGCAGTGAGTCGGGCGGACTAAAACCCCAGCATTTT.

The chain uses TRBV11-2 and TRBJ1-1; D uncertain. This CDR3 is built from 13 residues. Germline-derived CDR1 and CDR2 are SGHAT and FQNNGV. V was trimmed by 3 bases and J by 4 bases, leaving 9 bases between them. The CDR3 DNA reads as TGTGCCAGCAGCTTGAAGCCCGGCACTGAAGCTTTCTTT. Its translation: CASSLKPGTEAFF.

The chain employs TRBV5-5 and TRBJ1-6; 7 nucleotides align to TRBD1. Unmatched junction bases numbered 8, after V lost 3 bases and J lost 8 bases. The CDR3 is 15 residues long. Germline V CDR1 and CDR2: SGHKS, YYEKEE (reference sequence). The CDR3 is CASSSGTATYSPLHF. Written as DNA, the CDR3 is TGTGCCAGCAGCTCCGGGACAGCCACCTATTCACCCCTCCACTTT.

The rearrangement uses TRBV19 and TRBJ2-7, with TRBD1 matching over 8 bases. Unmatched junction bases numbered 5, after V lost 5 bases and J lost 2 bases. The CDR3 has 14 residues. The V gene's germline CDR1 is LNHDA and CDR2 SQIVND (reference sequence). CDR3 in amino acids: CASSAGTGAYEQYF. As DNA, the CDR3 is TGTGCCAGTAGTGCCGGGACAGGAGCCTACGAGCAGTACTTC.

The genes are TRBV29-1 and TRBJ1-1; 7 nucleotides agree with TRBD1. From germline, CDR1 is SQVTM and CDR2 ANQGSEA. Trimming cost V 7 bases and J 8 bases; bases outside gene matches: 4. CDR3 length: 10 residues. CDR3 loop: CSALDREAFF. The DNA of the CDR3 is TGCAGCGCTCTGGACAGGGAAGCTTTCTTT.

The J gene is TRBJ2-5, the V gene TRBV6-1, with D perhaps matching TRBD2 (7 bases). V shed 3 bases and J shed 5 bases, with 13 bases lying between them. This CDR3 has 14 amino acids. CDR1 is MNHNS and CDR2 is SASEGT in the germline V gene. The CDR3 loop is CASSERGHWETQYF. The CDR3 DNA follows: TGTGCCAGCAGTGAGCGGGGGCACTGGGAGACCCAGTACTTC.

The CDR3, as DNA: TGTGCCAGCAGTGCGGCAGGGTTGAATCAGCCCCAGCATTTT. Its protein product is CASSAAGLNQPQHF. The chain combines TRBV6-1 with TRBJ1-5; a possible D gene is TRBD1 (5 bases). This CDR3 is 14 amino acids long. V lost 4 bases and J lost 4, with 11 bases in between. CDR1 is MNHNS and CDR2 is SASEGT in the germline V gene.

V is TRBV4-1 and J is TRBJ2-7, with D perhaps matching TRBD1 (5 bases). This CDR3 comprises 16 residues. Trimming removed 1 base at V and 0 bases at J, with 13 bases between. The germline V gene encodes CDR1 MGHRA and CDR2 YSYEKL. CDR3 in amino acids: CASSQVGAGFSYEQYF. The CDR3 DNA is TGCGCCAGCAGCCAAGTTGGGGCAGGCTTCTCCTACGAGCAGTACTTC.

The chain links TRBV5-8 to TRBJ1-2, with 8 bases matching TRBD1. V gave up 0 bases and J gave up 5 bases; unmatched junction bases: 3. CDR3 length equals 14 residues. Germline V gives CDR1 SGHTS, CDR2 YDEGEE. The CDR3 bases are TGTGCCAGCAGCTTGGCCGGGACAGGATATGGCTACACCTTC. It yields the protein CASSLAGTGYGYTF. The variable domain in full, with the rest retrieved from reference TRBV5-8 and TRBJ1-2, is EAGVTQSPTHLIKTRGQQATLRCSPISGHTSVYWYQQALGLGLQFLLWYDEGEERNRGNFPPRFSGRQFPNYSSELNVNALELEDSALYLCASSLAGTGYGYTFGSGTRLTVV.

CDR3 DNA sequence: TGTGCCAGCACCCTTGGGCGGGGTGGGCCCCAGCATTTT. It codes for CASTLGRGGPQHF. J is TRBJ1-5 and V is TRBV27; D remains unclear. Germline values: CDR1 MNHEY, CDR2 SMNVEV (reference sequence). Trimming shortened V by 7 bases and J by 9 bases, and 16 bases separated the two germline ends. This CDR3 region has 13 residues.

This sequence joins TRBV30 and TRBJ2-3; 9 nucleotides agree with TRBD1. Germline V gene data show CDR1 as GTSNPN and CDR2 as SVGIG (reference sequence). This CDR3 has 15 residues. V lost 5 bases and J lost 1; bases outside the gene matches: 7. CDR3 in amino acids: CAWGGQGQGTDTQYF. In DNA, the CDR3 is TGTGCCTGGGGTGGACAGGGGCAGGGCACAGATACGCAGTATTTT.

The chain uses TRBV6-9 and TRBJ2-5; the D is unclear. V lost 0 bases and J lost 0, with 8 bases in between. Germline CDR1 MNHGY, CDR2 SVAAGI. This CDR3 is 15 amino acids long. This chain's CDR3 is CASSYSRRDQETQYF. Written as DNA, the CDR3 is TGTGCCAGCAGTTATTCGAGACGGGACCAAGAGACCCAGTACTTC.

CDR3 protein: CASSPSRGYEKLFF. The CDR3 DNA is TGTGCCAGCAGCCCATCCCGGGGGTATGAAAAACTGTTTTTT. The genes are TRBV5-4 and TRBJ1-4, with D maybe TRBD1 (5 bases). Germline V gene data show CDR1 as SGHNT and CDR2 as YYREEE (reference sequence). The V and J ends lost 4 bases and 6 bases respectively, with 13 bases between them. The CDR3 runs to 14 residues.

This chain's CDR3 is CASSVMGTGGINEQYF. Written as DNA, the CDR3 is TGTGCCAGCAGCGTAATGGGGACAGGGGGCATAAACGAGCAGTACTTC. The chain uses TRBV9 and TRBJ2-7, with 12 bases identical to TRBD1. Germline V gene lookup returns CDR1 SGDLS and CDR2 YYNGEE. The CDR3 loop spans 16 amino acids. After removal of 1 base from V and 5 bases from J, the junction contained 7 bases not matched to a gene.

V and J are TRBV5-1 and TRBJ2-3, with D unclear. The CDR3 runs to 14 residues. Germline CDR1 is SGHRS and CDR2 is YFSETQ. V lost 6 bases and J lost 1, with 12 bases in between. The CDR3 DNA reads TGCGCCAGCAAACCTAGTCCAGGCACAGATACGCAGTATTTT. Translating it yields CASKPSPGTDTQYF.

This sequence joins TRBV5-1 and TRBJ2-5; 14 bases agree with TRBD2. In germline, CDR1 is SGHRS, CDR2 YFSETQ. The CDR3 runs to 15 residues. With 4 bases clipped from V and 4 bases from J, the junction kept 3 bases outside the gene matches. In DNA form, the CDR3 reads TGCGCCAGCAGCCCGACTAGCGGGAGGGCAGAGACCCAGTACTTC. Its protein is CASSPTSGRAETQYF. Complete variable domain (other parts from reference TRBV5-1 and TRBJ2-5): KAGVTQTPRYLIKTRGQQVTLSCSPISGHRSVSWYQQTPGQGLQFLFEYFSETQRNKGNFPGRFSGRQFSNSRSEMNVSTLELGDSALYLCASSPTSGRAETQYFGPGTRLLVL.

The J gene is TRBJ1-2, the V gene TRBV2, with 9 bases matching TRBD1. The CDR3 runs 14 residues. The trim removed 6 bases at V and 3 bases at J, leaving 5 bases unmatched. The germline V gene encodes CDR1 SNHLY and CDR2 FYNNEI. Here the CDR3 DNA reads TGTGCCAGCAGCGGGACAGGGAGGGACTATGGCTACACCTTC. Its protein product is CASSGTGRDYGYTF.

V is TRBV5-6 and J is TRBJ1-5; TRBD1 agrees at 9 bases. Germline CDR1 SGHDT, CDR2 YYEEEE. V shed 1 base and J 7 bases; nucleotides not matched to a gene: 15. This CDR3 has 18 amino acids. CDR3 region: CASSLNVWAGTGYQPQHF. The CDR3 nucleotides are TGTGCCAGCAGCTTGAATGTTTGGGCCGGGACAGGGTACCAGCCCCAGCATTTT.